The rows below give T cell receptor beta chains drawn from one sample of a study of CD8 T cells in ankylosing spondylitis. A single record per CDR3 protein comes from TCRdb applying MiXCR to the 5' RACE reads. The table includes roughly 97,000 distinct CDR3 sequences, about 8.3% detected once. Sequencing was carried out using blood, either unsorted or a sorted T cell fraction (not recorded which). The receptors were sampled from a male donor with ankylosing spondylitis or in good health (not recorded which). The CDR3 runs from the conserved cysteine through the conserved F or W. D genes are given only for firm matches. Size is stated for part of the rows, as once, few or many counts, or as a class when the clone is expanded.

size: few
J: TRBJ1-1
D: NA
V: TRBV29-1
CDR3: CSAQAGWGMGNTEAFF
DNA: TGCAGCGCCCAAGCGGGGTGGGGAATGGGGAACACTGAAGCTTTCTTT

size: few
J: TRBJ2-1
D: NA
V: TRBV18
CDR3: CASSREASSEQFF
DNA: TGTGCCAGCTCACGTGAAGCTAGCAGTGAGCAGTTCTTC

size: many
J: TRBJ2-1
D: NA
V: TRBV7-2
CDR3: CASSLFWGEQFF
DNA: TGTGCCAGCAGCCTGTTTTGGGGAGAGCAGTTCTTC

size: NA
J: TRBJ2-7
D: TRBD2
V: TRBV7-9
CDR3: CASSLGTTVSYEQYF
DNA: TGTGCCAGCAGCCTAGGGACTACCGTCTCCTACGAGCAGTACTTC

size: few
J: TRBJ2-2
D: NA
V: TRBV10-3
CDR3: CAISESEGAISGELFF
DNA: TGTGCCATCAGTGAGTCGGAGGGGGCCATTTCCGGGGAGCTGTTTTTT

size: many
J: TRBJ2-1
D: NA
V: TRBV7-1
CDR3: CASSSPLALSSYNEQFF
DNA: TGTGCCAGCAGCTCCCCCCTAGCGTTAAGCTCCTACAATGAGCAGTTCTTC

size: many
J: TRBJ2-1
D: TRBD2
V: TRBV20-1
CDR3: CSAGLAEQFF
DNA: TGCAGTGCTGGACTAGCGGAGCAGTTCTTC

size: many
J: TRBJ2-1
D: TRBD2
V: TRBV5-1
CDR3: CASSWGLAGPYNEQFF
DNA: TGCGCCAGCAGCTGGGGACTAGCGGGACCCTACAATGAGCAGTTCTTC

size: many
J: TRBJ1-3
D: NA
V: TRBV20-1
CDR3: CSAMDGSGNTIYF
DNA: TGCAGTGCCATGGACGGCTCTGGAAACACCATATATTTT

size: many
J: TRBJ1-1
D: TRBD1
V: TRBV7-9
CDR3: CASSSAYLGGGGTEAFF
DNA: TGTGCCAGCAGCTCGGCGTACCTAGGGGGCGGCGGGACTGAAGCTTTCTTT

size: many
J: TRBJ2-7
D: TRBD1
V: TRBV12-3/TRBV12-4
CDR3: CASSLGTGPYEQYF
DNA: TGTGCCAGCAGTTTAGGGACAGGACCCTACGAGCAGTACTTC

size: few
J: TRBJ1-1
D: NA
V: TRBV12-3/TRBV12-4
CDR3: CASSLEGGGNTEAFF
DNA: TGTGCCAGCAGTTTAGAGGGAGGGGGGAACACTGAAGCTTTCTTT

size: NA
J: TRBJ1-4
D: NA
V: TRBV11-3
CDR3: CASSLVSETNEKLFF
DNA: TGTGCCAGCAGCTTAGTGAGCGAGACTAATGAAAAACTGTTTTTT

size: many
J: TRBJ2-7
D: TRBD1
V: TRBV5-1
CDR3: CASRFLTGPYEQYF
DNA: TGCGCCAGCAGATTTTTGACAGGGCCCTACGAGCAGTACTTC

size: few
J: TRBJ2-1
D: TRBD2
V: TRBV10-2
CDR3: CASGTTSGGFDEQFF
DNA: TGCGCCAGCGGAACAACTAGCGGGGGGTTCGATGAGCAGTTCTTC

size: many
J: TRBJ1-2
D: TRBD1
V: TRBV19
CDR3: CASLSRDRGSHGYTF
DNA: TGTGCCAGCCTTTCCCGGGACAGGGGATCCCATGGCTACACCTTC

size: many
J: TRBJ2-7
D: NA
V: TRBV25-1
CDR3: CASSDGNRGTYEQYF
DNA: TGTGCCAGCAGTGACGGGAATCGAGGAACCTACGAGCAGTACTTC

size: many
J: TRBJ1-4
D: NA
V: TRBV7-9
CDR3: CASSLVSPEKLFF
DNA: TGTGCCAGCAGCTTAGTTTCTCCTGAAAAACTGTTTTTT

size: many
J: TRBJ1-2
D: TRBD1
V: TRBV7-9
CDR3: CASSLPTWTGYGYTF
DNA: TGTGCCAGCAGCTTACCCACTTGGACAGGCTATGGCTACACCTTC

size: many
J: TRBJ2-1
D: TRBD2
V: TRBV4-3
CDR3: CASSQGSGSGYNEQFF
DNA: TGCGCCAGCAGCCAAGGTAGCGGGAGCGGGTACAATGAGCAGTTCTTC

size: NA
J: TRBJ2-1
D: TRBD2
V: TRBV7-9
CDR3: CASSPPLAVYNEQFF
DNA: TGTGCCAGCAGCCCCCCCCTAGCGGTTTACAATGAGCAGTTCTTC

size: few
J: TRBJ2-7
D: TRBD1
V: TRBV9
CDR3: CASSGGQGYEQYF
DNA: TGTGCCAGCAGCGGAGGACAGGGCTACGAGCAGTACTTC

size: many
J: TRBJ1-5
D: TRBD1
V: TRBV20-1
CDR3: CSASRDRAHQPQHF
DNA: TGCAGTGCTTCCCGGGACAGGGCCCATCAGCCCCAGCATTTT

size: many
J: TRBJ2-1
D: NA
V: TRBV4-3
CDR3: CASSHRFRGGFTDEQFF
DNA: TGCGCCAGCAGCCACCGCTTTAGGGGGGGTTTTACGGATGAGCAGTTCTTC

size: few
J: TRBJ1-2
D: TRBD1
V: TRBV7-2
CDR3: CASSLAPGQGWYGYTF
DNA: TGTGCCAGCAGCTTAGCTCCGGGACAGGGGTGGTATGGCTACACCTTC

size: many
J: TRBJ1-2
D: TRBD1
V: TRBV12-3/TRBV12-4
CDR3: CASRERQGSYGYTF
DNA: TGTGCCAGCAGGGAGCGACAGGGAAGCTATGGCTACACCTTC

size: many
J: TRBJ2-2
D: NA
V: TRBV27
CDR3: CASSLGYFTGELFF
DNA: TGTGCCAGCAGTTTAGGATATTTCACCGGGGAGCTGTTTTTT

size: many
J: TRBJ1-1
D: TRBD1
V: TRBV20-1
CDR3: CSAPARDRGNTEAFF
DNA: TGCAGTGCTCCTGCTCGGGACAGGGGGAACACTGAAGCTTTCTTT

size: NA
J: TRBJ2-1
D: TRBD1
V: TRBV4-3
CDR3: CASSEGASSYNEQFF
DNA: TGCGCTTCCTCCGAGGGGGCGAGCTCCTACAATGAGCAGTTCTTC

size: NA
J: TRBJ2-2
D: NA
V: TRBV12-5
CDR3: CASGSPLGELFF
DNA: TGTGCTAGTGGTTCCCCCCTCGGGGAGCTGTTTTTT

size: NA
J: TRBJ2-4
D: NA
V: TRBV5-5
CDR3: CASSLAGQGAIQYF
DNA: TGTGCCAGCAGCTTGGCCGGGCAGGGAGCCATTCAGTACTTC

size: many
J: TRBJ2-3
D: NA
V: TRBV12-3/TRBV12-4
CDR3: CASSGSWADTQYF
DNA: TGTGCCAGCAGCGGAAGTTGGGCAGATACGCAGTATTTT

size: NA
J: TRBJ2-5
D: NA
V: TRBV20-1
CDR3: CSAPSLSGGRQETQYF
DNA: TGCAGTGCTCCCTCTCTTTCCGGAGGGCGCCAAGAGACCCAGTACTTC

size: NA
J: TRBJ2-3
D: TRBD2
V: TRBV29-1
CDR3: CSVELAATDTQYF
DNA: TGCAGCGTTGAGCTAGCGGCAACAGATACGCAGTATTTT

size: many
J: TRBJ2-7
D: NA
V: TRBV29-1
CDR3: CSVQLSGRGQYF
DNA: TGCAGCGTTCAACTATCAGGGAGAGGGCAGTACTTC

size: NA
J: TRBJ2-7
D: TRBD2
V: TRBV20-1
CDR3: CSARAGGRDEQYF
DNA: TGCAGTGCTAGAGCAGGCGGGAGAGACGAGCAGTACTTC

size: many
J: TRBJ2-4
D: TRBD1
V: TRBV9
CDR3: CASSARTGGAKNIQYF
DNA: TGTGCCAGCAGCGCCAGGACAGGGGGAGCCAAAAACATTCAGTACTTC

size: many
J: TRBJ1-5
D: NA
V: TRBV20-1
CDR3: CSARTDGYSNQPQHF
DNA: TGCAGTGCCAGAACAGACGGGTATAGCAATCAGCCCCAGCATTTT

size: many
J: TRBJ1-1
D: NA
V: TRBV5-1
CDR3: CASSVFGGPTSEAFF
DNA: TGCGCCAGCAGCGTCTTCGGGGGGCCGACCAGCGAAGCTTTCTTT

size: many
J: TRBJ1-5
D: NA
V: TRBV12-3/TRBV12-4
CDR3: CASSFSDRGHQPQHF
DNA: TGTGCCAGCAGTTTTTCGGACCGCGGGCATCAGCCCCAGCATTTT

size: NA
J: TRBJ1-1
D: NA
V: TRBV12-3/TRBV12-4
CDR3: CASSSRTMNTEAFF
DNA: TGTGCCAGCAGTTCGCGGACAATGAACACTGAAGCTTTCTTT

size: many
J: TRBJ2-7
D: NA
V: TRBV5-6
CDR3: CASSLGHLTYEQYF
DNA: TGTGCCAGCAGCTTGGGACACCTAACCTACGAGCAGTACTTC

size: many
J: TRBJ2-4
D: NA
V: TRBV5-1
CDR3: CASSLVGEGIQYF
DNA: TGCGCCAGCAGCTTAGTTGGAGAGGGCATTCAGTACTTC

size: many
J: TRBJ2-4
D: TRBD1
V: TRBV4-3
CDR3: CASSQGTGDRNIQYF
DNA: TGCGCCAGCAGCCAAGGGACAGGGGATAGAAACATTCAGTACTTC

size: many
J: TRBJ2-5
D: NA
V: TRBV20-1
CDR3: CSAPKPGQQETQYF
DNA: TGCAGTGCACCCAAGCCCGGACAGCAAGAGACCCAGTACTTC

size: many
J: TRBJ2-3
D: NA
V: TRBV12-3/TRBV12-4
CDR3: CASSFLDRDTQYF
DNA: TGTGCCAGCAGTTTCCTGGACAGAGATACGCAGTATTTT

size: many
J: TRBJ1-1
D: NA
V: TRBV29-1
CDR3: CSVVQTEAFF
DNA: TGCAGCGTTGTCCAGACTGAAGCTTTCTTT

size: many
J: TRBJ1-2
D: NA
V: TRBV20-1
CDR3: CSASFPSGVTNYGYTF
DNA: TGCAGTGCTAGTTTTCCCTCGGGAGTGACTAACTATGGCTACACCTTC

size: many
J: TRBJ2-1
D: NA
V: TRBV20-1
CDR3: CSATDLGKIYNEQFF
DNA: TGCAGTGCTACTGATCTCGGGAAAATTTACAATGAGCAGTTCTTC

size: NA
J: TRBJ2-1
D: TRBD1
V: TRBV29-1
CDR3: CSVKGETGGSDEQFF
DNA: TGCAGCGTTAAGGGGGAGACAGGGGGTTCCGATGAGCAGTTCTTC

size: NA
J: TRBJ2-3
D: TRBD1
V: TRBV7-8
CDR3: CASSLDAGTGVHF
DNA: TGTGCCAGCAGCTTAGACGCCGGGACAGGGGTTCATTTT

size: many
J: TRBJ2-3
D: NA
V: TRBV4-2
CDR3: CASSHFLGVASTDTQYF
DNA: TGTGCCAGCAGCCATTTCCTCGGGGTAGCCAGCACAGATACGCAGTATTTT

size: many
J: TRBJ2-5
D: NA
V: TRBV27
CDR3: CASSLLGQETQYF
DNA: TGTGCCAGCAGTTTACTAGGGCAAGAGACCCAGTACTTC

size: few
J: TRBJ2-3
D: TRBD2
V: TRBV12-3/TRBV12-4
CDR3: CASSLPPSGRVLSLPDTQYF
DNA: TGTGCCAGCAGTTTACCCCCTAGCGGGAGAGTTTTGTCTTTGCCAGATACGCAGTATTTT

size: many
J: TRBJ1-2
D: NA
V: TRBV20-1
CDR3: CSASRANYGYTF
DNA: TGCAGTGCTAGTAGGGCTAACTATGGCTACACCTTC

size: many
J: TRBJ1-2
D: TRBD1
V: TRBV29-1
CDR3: CSATGGRSINYGYTF
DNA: TGCAGCGCGACAGGGGGGAGATCCATTAACTATGGCTACACCTTC

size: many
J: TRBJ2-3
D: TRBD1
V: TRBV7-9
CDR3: CASSPGQGVNTQYF
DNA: TGTGCCAGCAGCCCAGGACAGGGGGTTAATACGCAGTATTTT

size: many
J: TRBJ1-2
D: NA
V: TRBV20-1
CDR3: CSAREAGAMRDGYTF
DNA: TGCAGTGCTAGAGAGGCGGGGGCGATGAGAGATGGCTACACCTTC

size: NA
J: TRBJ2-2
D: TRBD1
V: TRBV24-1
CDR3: CATSDPPTGGISGELFF
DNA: TGTGCCACCAGTGATCCTCCGACAGGGGGCATCTCCGGGGAGCTGTTTTTT